Listed below are T cell receptor beta chains from one sample, sequenced in a study of cytomegalovirus exposure and HLA in healthy donors. The method was immunoSEQ multiplex PCR; TCRdb's version includes in-frame clones alone and lacks a portion of them. The sample contains 110,000 or so clones, roughly 67% of which appear only once. Sequencing was done on a sample of PBMCs. These receptor sequences come from a man younger than 30 in good health and CMV-seropositive. Each CDR3 is given with its conserved first and last residue. The D gene is left open where the match is weak. A row's size may be missing; if present it is once, few, many or a size class.

d_call clone_size j_call v_call cdr3_aa cdr3_nt
TRBD1 few TRBJ1-2 TRBV5-1 CASSPQGGNYGYTF TGCGCCAGCAGCCCACAGGGGGGTAACTATGGCTACACCTTC
. few TRBJ1-1 TRBV5-1 CASSLGQGYTEAFF TGCGCCAGCAGCTTGGGGCAGGGGTACACTGAAGCTTTCTTT
. . TRBJ2-5 TRBV21-1 CASSSRDSLCGTQYF TGTGCCAGCAGCAGCCGGGACAGCCTTTGCGGGACCCAGTACTTC
. . TRBJ1-1 TRBV2 CASSEEQPITKEAFF TGTGCCAGCAGTGAGGAACAGCCCATAACAAAAGAAGCTTTCTTT
. few TRBJ2-3 TRBV7-2 CASSIKTGTDTQYF TGTGCCAGCAGCATCAAAACAGGGACAGATACGCAGTATTTT
. . TRBJ2-5 TRBV10-3 CAISESSRGPLQETQYF TGTGCCATCAGTGAGTCGTCAAGGGGCCCCCTCCAAGAGACCCAGTACTTC
. . TRBJ1-6 TRBV7-9 CASSWGTGYNSPLHF TGTGCCAGCAGTTGGGGTACGGGGTATAATTCACCCCTCCACTTT
. . TRBJ1-4 TRBV28 CASRAKVELPVLTIF TGTGCCAGCAGGGCCAAAGTAGAACTCCCCGTACTAACCATTTTT
. few TRBJ2-5 TRBV25-1 CASSGGGLGGETQYF TGTGCCAGCAGTGGAGGTGGCCTAGGGGGTGAGACCCAGTACTTC
. . TRBJ2-1 TRBV28 CASSFLAEQFF TGTGCCAGCAGTTTTCTGGCTGAGCAGTTCTTC
. . TRBJ1-4 TRBV18 CASSPPARVGEKLFF TGTGCCAGCTCACCACCGGCCAGGGTTGGTGAAAAACTGTTTTTT
TRBD1 . TRBJ2-6 TRBV5-1 CASSLARGPGANVLTF TGCGCCAGCAGCTTGGCCAGGGGGCCTGGGGCCAACGTCCTGACTTTC
TRBD1 . TRBJ1-6 TRBV2 CASSPGQGVSPLHF TGTGCCAGCAGCCCAGGACAGGGGGTTTCACCCCTCCACTTT
TRBD1 . TRBJ2-5 TRBV2 CASSVGGQHQETQYF TGTGCCAGCAGTGTAGGGGGACAGCACCAGGAGACCCAGTACTTC
TRBD1 . TRBJ1-2 TRBV5-6 CASSRDRRSNYGYTF TGTGCCAGCAGCCGGGACAGGCGATCTAACTATGGCTACACCTTC
TRBD1 . TRBJ2-7 TRBV6-6 CASMKAGGIDEQYF TGTGCCAGCATGAAGGCAGGGGGAATCGACGAGCAGTACTTC
TRBD1 . TRBJ2-7 TRBV9 CASSVEDRESGEQYF TGTGCCAGCAGCGTAGAAGACAGGGAATCGGGCGAGCAGTACTTC
. . TRBJ2-3 TRBV11-3 CASSLDPPTSIGTDTQYF TGTGCCAGCAGCTTAGATCCACCGACTAGTATTGGCACAGATACGCAGTATTTT
TRBD1 . TRBJ1-2 TRBV27 CASRLTGGVEGYTF TGTGCCAGCAGATTGACAGGGGGCGTAGAGGGCTACACCTTC
TRBD2 . TRBJ2-5 TRBV27 CASSLASGGSETQYF TGTGCCAGCAGTTTAGCTAGCGGGGGCAGCGAGACCCAGTACTTC
TRBD1 . TRBJ1-2 TRBV28 CASSRGGGTGNYGYTF TGTGCCAGCAGCCGGGGGGGAGGGACAGGGAACTATGGCTACACCTTC
TRBD1 . TRBJ1-5 TRBV7-9 CASSLVPLQGGRNQPQHF TGTGCCAGCAGCTTAGTCCCACTACAGGGGGGACGCAATCAGCCCCAGCATTTT